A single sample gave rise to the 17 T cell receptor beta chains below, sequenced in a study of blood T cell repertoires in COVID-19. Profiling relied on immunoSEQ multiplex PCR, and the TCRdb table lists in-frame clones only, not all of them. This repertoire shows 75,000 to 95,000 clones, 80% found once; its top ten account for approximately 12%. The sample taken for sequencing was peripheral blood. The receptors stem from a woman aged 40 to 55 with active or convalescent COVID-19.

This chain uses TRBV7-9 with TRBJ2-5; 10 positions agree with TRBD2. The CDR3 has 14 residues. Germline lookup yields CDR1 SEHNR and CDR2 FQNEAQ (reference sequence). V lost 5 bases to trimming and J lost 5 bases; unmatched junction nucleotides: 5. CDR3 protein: CASSPAGLAETQYF. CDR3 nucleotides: TGTGCCAGCAGCCCAGCGGGACTAGCGGAGACCCAGTACTTC.

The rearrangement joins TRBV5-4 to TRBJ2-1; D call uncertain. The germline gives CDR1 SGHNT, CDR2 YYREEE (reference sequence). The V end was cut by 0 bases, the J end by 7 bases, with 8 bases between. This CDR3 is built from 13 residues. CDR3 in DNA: TGTGCCAGCAGCTTGGACTTCGGGAATGAGCAGTTCTTC. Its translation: CASSLDFGNEQFF.

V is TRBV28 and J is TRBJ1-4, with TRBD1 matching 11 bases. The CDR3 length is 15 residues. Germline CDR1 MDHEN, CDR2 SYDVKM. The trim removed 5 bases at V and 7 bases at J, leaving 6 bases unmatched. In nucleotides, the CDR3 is TGTGCCAGCAGTAGGACAGGGGGCCGGAGTGAAAAACTGTTTTTT. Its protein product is CASSRTGGRSEKLFF. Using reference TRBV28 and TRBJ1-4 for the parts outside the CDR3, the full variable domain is DVKVTQSSRYLVKRTGEKVFLECVQDMDHENMFWYRQDPGLGLRLIYFSYDVKMKEKGDIPEGYSVSREKKERFSLILESASTNQTSMYLCASSRTGGRSEKLFFGSGTQLSVL.

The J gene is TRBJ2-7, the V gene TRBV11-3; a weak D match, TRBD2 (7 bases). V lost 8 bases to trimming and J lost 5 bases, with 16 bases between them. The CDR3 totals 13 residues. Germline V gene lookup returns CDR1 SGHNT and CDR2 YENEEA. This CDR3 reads CASLQGGGDEQYF. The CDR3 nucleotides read TGTGCCAGCCTCCAAGGGGGGGGCGACGAGCAGTACTTC.

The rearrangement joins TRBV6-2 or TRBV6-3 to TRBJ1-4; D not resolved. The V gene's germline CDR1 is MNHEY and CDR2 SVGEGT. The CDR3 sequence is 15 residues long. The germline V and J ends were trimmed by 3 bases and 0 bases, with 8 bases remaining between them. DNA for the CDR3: TGTGCCAGCAGTTATCTCGGTGCAACTAATGAAAAACTGTTTTTT. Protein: CASSYLGATNEKLFF.

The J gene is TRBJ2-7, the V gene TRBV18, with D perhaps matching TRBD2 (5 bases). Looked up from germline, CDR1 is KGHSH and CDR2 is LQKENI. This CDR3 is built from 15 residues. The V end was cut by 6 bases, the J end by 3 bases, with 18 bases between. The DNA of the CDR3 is TGTGCCAGCTCTCACCGTACGCGAGGGTACTACGAGCAGTACTTC. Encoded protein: CASSHRTRGYYEQYF.

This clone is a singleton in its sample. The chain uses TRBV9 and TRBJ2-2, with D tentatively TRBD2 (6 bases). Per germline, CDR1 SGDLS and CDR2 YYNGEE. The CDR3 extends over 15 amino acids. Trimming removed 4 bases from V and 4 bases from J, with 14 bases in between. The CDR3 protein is CASSFAGTPTGELFF. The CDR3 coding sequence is TGTGCCAGCAGCTTCGCCGGGACTCCCACCGGGGAGCTGTTTTTT.

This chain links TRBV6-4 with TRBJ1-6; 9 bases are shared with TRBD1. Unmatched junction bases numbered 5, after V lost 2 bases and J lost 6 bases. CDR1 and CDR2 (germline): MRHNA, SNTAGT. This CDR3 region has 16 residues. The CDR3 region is CASSDQTGGGNSPLHF. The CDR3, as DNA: TGTGCCAGCAGTGACCAGACAGGGGGGGGTAATTCACCCCTCCACTTT.

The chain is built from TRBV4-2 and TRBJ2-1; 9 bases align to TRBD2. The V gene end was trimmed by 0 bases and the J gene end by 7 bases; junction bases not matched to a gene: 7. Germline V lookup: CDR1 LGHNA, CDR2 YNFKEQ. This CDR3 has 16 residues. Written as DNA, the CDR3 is TGTGCCAGCAGCCAAGATAGCGGGAGCACCTTTAATGAGCAGTTCTTC. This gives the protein CASSQDSGSTFNEQFF.

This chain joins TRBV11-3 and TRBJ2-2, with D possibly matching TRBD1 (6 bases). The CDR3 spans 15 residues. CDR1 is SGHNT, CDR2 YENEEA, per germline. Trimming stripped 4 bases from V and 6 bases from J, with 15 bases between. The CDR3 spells CASSSRLGGAGELFF. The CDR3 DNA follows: TGTGCCAGCAGCTCCCGCCTAGGGGGAGCCGGGGAGCTGTTTTTT.

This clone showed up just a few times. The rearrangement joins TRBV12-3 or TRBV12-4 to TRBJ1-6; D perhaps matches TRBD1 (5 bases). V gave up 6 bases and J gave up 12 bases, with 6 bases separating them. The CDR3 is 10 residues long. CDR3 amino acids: CASRTGPLHF. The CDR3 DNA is TGTGCCAGCAGAACAGGACCCCTCCACTTT.

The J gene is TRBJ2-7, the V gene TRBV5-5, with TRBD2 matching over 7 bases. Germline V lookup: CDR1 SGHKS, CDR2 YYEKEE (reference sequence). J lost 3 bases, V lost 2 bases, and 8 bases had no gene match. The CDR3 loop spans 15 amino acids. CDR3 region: CASSFGTSANYEQYF. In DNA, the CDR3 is TGTGCCAGCAGCTTTGGTACTAGCGCGAACTACGAGCAGTACTTC.

Here the CDR3 reads CASSPAGKPTYEQYF. The CDR3 coding sequence is TGTGCCAGCTCACCGGCAGGGAAACCAACCTACGAGCAGTACTTC. V and J are TRBV18 and TRBJ2-7, with a weak D call TRBD1 (5 bases). The CDR3 is 15 residues long. Trimming removed 3 bases from V and 2 bases from J, with 14 bases in between. The V gene's germline CDR1 is KGHSH and CDR2 LQKENI.

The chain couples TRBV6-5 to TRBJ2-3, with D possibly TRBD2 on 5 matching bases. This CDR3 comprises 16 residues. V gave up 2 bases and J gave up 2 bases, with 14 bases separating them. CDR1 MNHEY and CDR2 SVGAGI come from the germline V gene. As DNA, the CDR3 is TGTGCCAGCAGTTACCAAGGTAGCGCGCCCACAGATACGCAGTATTTT. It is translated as CASSYQGSAPTDTQYF.

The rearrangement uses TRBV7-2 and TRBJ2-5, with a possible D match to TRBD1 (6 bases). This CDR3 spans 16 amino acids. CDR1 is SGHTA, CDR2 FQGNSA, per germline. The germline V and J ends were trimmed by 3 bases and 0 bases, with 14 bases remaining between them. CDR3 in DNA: TGTGCCAGCAGCTTCCGACAGGTGGGGTACCAAGAGACCCAGTACTTC. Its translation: CASSFRQVGYQETQYF. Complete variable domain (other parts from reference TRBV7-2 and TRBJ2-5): GAGVSQSPSNKVTEKGKDVELRCDPISGHTALYWYRQSLGQGLEFLIYFQGNSAPDKSGLPSDRFSAERTGGSVSTLTIQRTQQEDSAVYLCASSFRQVGYQETQYFGPGTRLLVL.

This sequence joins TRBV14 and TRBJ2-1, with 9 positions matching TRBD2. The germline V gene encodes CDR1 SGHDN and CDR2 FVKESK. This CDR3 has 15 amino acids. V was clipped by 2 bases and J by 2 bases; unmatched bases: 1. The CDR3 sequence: CASSQLAGPYNEQFF. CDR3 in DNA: TGTGCCAGCAGCCAACTAGCGGGACCCTACAATGAGCAGTTCTTC.

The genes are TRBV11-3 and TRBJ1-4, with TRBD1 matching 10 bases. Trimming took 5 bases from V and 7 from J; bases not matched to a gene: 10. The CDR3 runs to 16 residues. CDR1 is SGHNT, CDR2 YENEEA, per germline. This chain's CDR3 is CASSPRQGAVAEKLFF. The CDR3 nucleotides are TGTGCCAGCAGCCCTCGACAGGGGGCGGTTGCTGAAAAACTGTTTTTT.